This T cell receptor (beta chain) stems from a study of human T cells and chemical hapten exposure (dated by TCRdb to the early 2020s). In the study overall: For sensitization, 2% DPC in acetone was applied to a roughly 2 cm by roughly 2 cm area of upper inner arm skin. For TCR sequencing, blood came from about 29 alopecia patients at anywhere from one to four time points (pre-sensitization, 2, 6 and 24 weeks). Patch tests used Finn chambers with 0.01% DPC on the upper back, scored after 6 days by International Contact Dermatitis Research Group standards. The patient cohort, mostly female, included alopecia areata with under or over 50% scalp involvement, alopecia totalis and alopecia universalis. Peripheral blood TCR repertoire changes were tracked in vivo in alopecia patients during primary and secondary sensitization to the hapten diphenylcyclopropenone (DPC). Libraries were pooled for sequencing, and variation in per-sample TCR yields was attributed mainly to small differences in library volumes within the pool. Blood samples were taken from patients before sensitization (week 0) and then at 2, 6 and about 24 weeks after DPC sensitization. Throughout the approximately 25-week study period, patients were also given weekly therapeutic DPC doses on the scalp.

According to the study, the label for this sample's time point signals: pre-sensitization, week 0. What this sample's treatment or condition label stands for: therapeutic diphenylcyclopropenone sensitization with weekly scalp DPC. At every patch-test visit, the blood draw took place before the patch test was put on. Eligible patients were aged 18 to 70, diagnosed with alopecia, deemed suitable for DPC therapy, and excluded if pregnant. Total RNA was extracted from unfractionated whole blood collected in Tempus Blood RNA tubes. On this clonotype itself: Its recognized antigen is unknown. No base-level quality is on record; no much larger clone is a single base apart.

Sequences SGHTA (CDR1) and FQGNSA (CDR2) are obtained from the germline V gene. The CDR3 covers 14 residues, taking in both the cysteine and the phenylalanine. Here the CDR3 DNA is all that survives: 42 bases in frame from base 1. The germline ends are 10 bases apart after V is trimmed by 0 bases and J by 5 bases. The research as a whole found: The number of PT1 expanded TCRs positively correlated with patch test score, significant at thresholds 8, 16 and 32 but not 4. Expanded TCRs formed significantly more large CDR3 similarity clusters than pre-sensitization or healthy control sets, consistent with antigen-driven responses. Because every patient had alopecia, a presumed autoimmune disease, the patients' immune response might differ from that of healthy individuals. After repeated subsampling, changes were observed in the strength of the expansion versus patch-test correlation and in the threshold at which the correlation became significant. DPC sensitization did not change the number of TCRs with a frequency above 1 in 1000, and there was no evidence of changes in global repertoire structure.

Libraries were made using RACE. The sequencing machine was a NextSeq 500. During library preparation, unique molecular identifiers were attached to individual cDNA molecules so that TCRs could be counted in a quantitative, reproducible way. Both TCR alpha and TCR beta chains were sequenced from each blood RNA sample. The authors' analysis ran thus. A median of about 87,000 TCRs per sample was observed, with a range of roughly 20,000 to 700,000. The Decombinator software suite was used to annotate the V, J and CDR3 of the TCR reads. To make PS versus PT1 abundance plots, every sample was subsampled to the same number of TCRs (28,000). Expanded TCRs were defined as absent before sensitization and observed at least eight times at the 2-week time point. TCRdb itself trimmed the public reads at Q25 with fastp, ran MiXCR and retained productive beta chains. Each CDR3 protein appears once, grouped with its most common genes and DNA. The V and J calls were determined by TCRdb, not by the authors. The table for this sample lists 200,000 to 300,000 distinct CDR3 sequences; about 9% of them were counted only once. The leading ten clones occupy 2% to 2.5% of the sample.

The chain links TRBV7-2 with TRBJ1-1, with a weak D call of TRBD1 (5 bases match). The sample was whole blood, taken in connection with sensitization to the hapten diphenylcyclopropenone (DPC). The TCR comes from a woman aged 40 to 49 with alopecia areata. Some clones in this sample may be carry-over from other donors' samples. The sequence in DNA is TGTGCCAGCAGCTTAGCGGCGGGGGGGACTGAAGCTTTCTTT. Its protein product is CASSLAAGGTEAFF.